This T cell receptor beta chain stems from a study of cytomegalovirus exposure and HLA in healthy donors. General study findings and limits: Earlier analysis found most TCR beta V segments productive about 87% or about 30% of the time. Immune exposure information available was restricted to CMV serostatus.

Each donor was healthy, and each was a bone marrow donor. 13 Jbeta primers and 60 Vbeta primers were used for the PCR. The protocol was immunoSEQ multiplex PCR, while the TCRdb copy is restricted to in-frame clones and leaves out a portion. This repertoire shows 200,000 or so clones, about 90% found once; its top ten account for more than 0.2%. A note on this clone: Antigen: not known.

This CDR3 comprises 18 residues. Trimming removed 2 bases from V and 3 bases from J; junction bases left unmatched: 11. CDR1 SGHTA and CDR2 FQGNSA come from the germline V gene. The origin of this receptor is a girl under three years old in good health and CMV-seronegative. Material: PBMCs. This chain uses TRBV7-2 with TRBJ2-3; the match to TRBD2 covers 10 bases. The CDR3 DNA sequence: TGTGCCAGCAGCTTAACTAGAGCGGGAGGGCCGGTTACAGATACGCAGTATTTT. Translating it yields CASSLTRAGGPVTDTQYF.